The 30 T cell receptor beta chains below all came from one sample that was sequenced in a study of blood T cell repertoires in COVID-19. Sequencing used immunoSEQ multiplex PCR; TCRdb keeps in-frame clones, though not all of them. The sample has about 310,000 clones, 70% to 90% seen once. Input material: PBMCs or T cells enriched from blood (not recorded which). These receptors all stem from a man aged 25-45 years who had recovered from COVID-19.

This chain uses TRBV27 with TRBJ1-1; no clear D gene. This CDR3 contains 16 residues. V lost 2 bases and J lost 5, with 18 bases in between. Germline V CDR1 and CDR2: MNHEY, SMNVEV (reference sequence). The CDR3 region has the DNA TGTGCCAGCAGTTTACTCGGGTCGGGAACGGATACTGAAGCTTTCTTT. This gives the protein CASSLLGSGTDTEAFF.

The genes are TRBV6-6 and TRBJ1-2; tentative D call: TRBD1 (5 bases). Germline V gene lookup returns CDR1 MNHNY and CDR2 SVGAGI (reference sequence). The CDR3 totals 14 residues. Trimming pared 2 bases from V and 6 bases from J, leaving 13 bases between. The CDR3 region is CASSYKQQGNGYTF. The CDR3 DNA reads as TGTGCCAGCAGTTACAAGCAGCAGGGCAATGGCTACACCTTC.

The chain joins TRBV6-1 to TRBJ2-4; D is possibly TRBD1 (5 bases). Germline V CDR1 and CDR2: MNHNS, SASEGT. This CDR3 comprises 13 residues. V lost 1 base to trimming and J lost 7 bases, with 8 bases between them. CDR3 coding DNA: TGTGCCAGCAGTGAAGTAGCAGGGAACATTCAGTACTTC. Its protein product is CASSEVAGNIQYF.

The chain couples TRBV5-1 to TRBJ2-5; 7 bases agree with TRBD1. CDR1 is SGHRS, CDR2 YFSETQ, per germline. The CDR3 runs to 15 residues. Unmatched junction bases numbered 10, after V lost 4 bases and J lost 4 bases. DNA of the CDR3: TGCGCCAGCAGCCTGGTAGGGGGCCTGGCAGAGACCCAGTACTTC. Amino acid sequence: CASSLVGGLAETQYF.

The chain has TRBV6-1 and TRBJ1-2; D gene ambiguous. The CDR3 sequence is 15 residues long. Germline lookup yields CDR1 MNHNS and CDR2 SASEGT. Trimming took off 3 bases at V and 2 bases at J, with 13 bases between the two ends. CDR3 loop: CASSDPPVANYGYTF. In nucleotides, the CDR3 is TGTGCCAGCAGTGACCCCCCAGTAGCGAACTATGGCTACACCTTC.

CDR3 coding DNA: TGTGCCAGCCTCCCCCGGGACAACTACGAGCAGTACTTC. Translation gives CASLPRDNYEQYF. This chain connects TRBV2 to TRBJ2-7; the D gene is possibly TRBD1 (6 bases). The CDR3 covers 13 residues. Germline V gives CDR1 SNHLY, CDR2 FYNNEI. V gave up 8 bases and J gave up 3 bases, with 14 bases separating them.

As DNA, the CDR3 is TGTGCCAGCAGCTTAAAGGGTCGGGGGGCCTATGGCTACACCTTC. Protein product: CASSLKGRGAYGYTF. The gene calls are TRBV7-3 and TRBJ1-2; D is perhaps TRBD1 (6 bases). V was trimmed by 1 base and J by 4 bases, leaving 13 bases between them. The CDR3 runs to 15 residues. The germline gives CDR1 SGHTA, CDR2 FQGTGA.

This clone was observed a few times. The chain recombines TRBV6-6 with TRBJ2-3; unclear D gene. The germline V and J ends were trimmed by 2 bases and 4 bases, with 7 bases remaining between them. The CDR3 is 13 residues long. CDR1 is MNHNY and CDR2 is SVGAGI in the germline V gene (reference sequence). The CDR3 loop reads CASSYELPDTQYF. CDR3 sequence (DNA): TGTGCCAGCAGTTACGAGCTCCCAGATACGCAGTATTTT.

The chain has TRBV11-2 and TRBJ2-7; tentatively, D is TRBD2 (5 bases). CDR1 is SGHAT and CDR2 is FQNNGV in the germline V gene. The CDR3 runs to 11 residues. With 5 bases removed from V and 7 bases from J, the gap between germline ends came to 9 bases. CDR3 DNA: TGTGCCAGCAGCACTACTAGGGAGCAGTACTTC. This encodes CASSTTREQYF.

CDR3 region: CASSVSGGQFNEQFF. For the CDR3, the DNA is TGTGCCAGCAGCGTAAGTGGGGGACAGTTCAATGAGCAGTTCTTC. V is TRBV9 and J is TRBJ2-1; TRBD1 agrees at 7 bases. CDR3 size: 15 residues. Germline lookup yields CDR1 SGDLS and CDR2 YYNGEE. J lost 6 bases, V lost 1 base, and 7 bases had no gene match.

For this clone: The junction differs from germline at one of its ends, possibly a read error. This chain uses TRBV6-2 or TRBV6-3 with TRBJ1-5; 7 bases line up with TRBD1. The germline V gene has CDR1 MNHEY and CDR2 SVGEGT. The CDR3 is made up of 17 amino acids. CDR3 DNA sequence: TGTGCCAGCAGTTACTCTTTCACGGACAGGTTCAATCGGCCCCAGCATTTT. It specifies CASSYSFTDRFNRPQHF.

The gene calls are TRBV4-1 and TRBJ1-2; no firm D call. Germline loops: CDR1 MGHRA, CDR2 YSYEKL. The germline V and J ends were trimmed by 0 bases and 8 bases, with 10 bases remaining between them. CDR3 length: 13 amino acids. The CDR3 region is CASSQDHTVGYTF. The CDR3 DNA reads TGCGCCAGCAGCCAAGATCACACAGTGGGCTACACCTTC.

The rearrangement uses TRBV27 and TRBJ1-2; D unclear. V was shortened by 5 bases and J by 8 bases, with 18 bases between the two germline ends. Germline CDR1 is MNHEY and CDR2 is SMNVEV (reference sequence). The CDR3 covers 14 residues. Here the CDR3 DNA reads TGTGCCAGCAGTCCTGGCAACCTCCTTGAAGGCTACACCTTC. Its translation is CASSPGNLLEGYTF.

This clone occurred a few times. The rearrangement links TRBV7-9 to TRBJ1-6; D perhaps matches TRBD1 (5 bases). Germline V gene data show CDR1 as SEHNR and CDR2 as FQNEAQ (reference sequence). The CDR3 is 14 amino acids. The V and J ends lost 7 bases and 8 bases respectively, with 15 bases between them. CDR3 region: CASTPLGEDSPLHF. The CDR3 region has the DNA TGTGCCAGCACCCCCTTGGGGGAGGATTCACCCCTCCACTTT.

This clone was seen just once. The genes are TRBV19 and TRBJ1-1; 9 bases align to TRBD1. The CDR3 spans 16 residues. In germline, CDR1 is LNHDA, CDR2 SQIVND (reference sequence). V lost 5 bases and J lost 1; bases outside the gene matches: 8. The CDR3, as DNA: TGTGCCAGTAGTCCGCACGGGGGACAGGGGAACACTGAAGCTTTCTTT. Its protein product is CASSPHGGQGNTEAFF.

As DNA, the CDR3 is TGTGCCAGCAGTTGGGCCTCGATGGAAGATACGCAGTATTTT. Translation gives CASSWASMEDTQYF. This sequence joins TRBV6-6 and TRBJ2-3; D call uncertain. CDR1 and CDR2 (germline): MNHNY, SVGAGI (reference sequence). CDR3 size: 14 residues. V lost 4 bases and J lost 5, with 13 bases in between.

This chain uses TRBV2 with TRBJ2-7; D might be TRBD1 (6 bases). Trimming stripped 11 bases from V and 6 bases from J, with 14 bases between. The length of the CDR3 is 11 residues. Germline assignment: CDR1 SNHLY and CDR2 FYNNEI. The CDR3 nucleotides read TGTGCCGGTAACAGGGCCGGCGAGCAGTACTTC. Protein sequence: CAGNRAGEQYF.

This clone occurred a few times. This chain connects TRBV9 to TRBJ1-1; TRBD1 aligns across 8 bases. CDR3 size: 15 residues. CDR1 and CDR2 (germline): SGDLS, YYNGEE. Losses at the gene ends were 0 bases for V and 6 bases for J; bases not matched to a gene: 7. CDR3 residues: CASSVEAGGFPEAFF. CDR3 sequence (DNA): TGTGCCAGCAGCGTAGAGGCAGGGGGCTTCCCTGAAGCTTTCTTT.

V is TRBV5-4 and J is TRBJ2-7; no reliable D call. Trimming stripped 0 bases from V and 8 bases from J, with 12 bases between. Germline CDR1 is SGHNT and CDR2 is YYREEE (reference sequence). The CDR3 runs to 13 residues. CDR3: CASSLEEASQQYF. The CDR3 nucleotides are TGTGCCAGCAGCTTGGAGGAAGCGTCCCAGCAGTACTTC.

The V gene is TRBV11-2, the J gene TRBJ1-2, with 9 nucleotides matching TRBD1. V lost 2 bases and J lost 2; bases outside the gene matches: 3. CDR1 SGHAT and CDR2 FQNNGV come from the germline V gene. The CDR3 is 15 residues long. The CDR3 sequence: CASSLRGQGNYGYTF. DNA of the CDR3: TGTGCCAGCAGCTTAAGGGGACAGGGAAACTATGGCTACACCTTC.

The rearrangement uses TRBV12-3 or TRBV12-4 and TRBJ1-5; D is perhaps TRBD1 (6 bases). Trimming removed 3 bases from V and 7 bases from J, with 10 bases in between. This CDR3 is 13 amino acids long. The CDR3 region has the DNA TGTGCCAGCAGTTTCTCAGGGGTACAGCCCCAGCATTTT. It yields the protein CASSFSGVQPQHF.

The chain joins TRBV2 to TRBJ1-2; D is undetermined. V lost 5 bases, J lost 7 bases, and 17 bases lay in between. Germline assignment: CDR1 SNHLY and CDR2 FYNNEI. This CDR3 contains 14 residues. This chain's CDR3 is CASSPRKRGIGYTF. CDR3 coding DNA: TGTGCCAGCAGTCCCCGAAAACGCGGGATTGGCTACACCTTC.

The J gene is TRBJ2-1, the V gene TRBV19; 8 bases line up with TRBD2. Germline loops: CDR1 LNHDA, CDR2 SQIVND (reference sequence). The V and J ends lost 7 bases and 5 bases, in that order; junction bases with no gene match: 7. This CDR3 spans 14 amino acids. The CDR3 nucleotides read TGTGCCAGTACTAATGGACTAGCCCACAATGAGCAGTTCTTC. Translation: CASTNGLAHNEQFF.

The J gene is TRBJ1-6, the V gene TRBV7-2; 7 bases line up with TRBD1. The V and J ends lost 4 bases and 10 bases, in that order; junction bases with no gene match: 10. Germline-derived CDR1 and CDR2 are SGHTA and FQGNSA. The CDR3 is made up of 15 amino acids. The CDR3 reads CASSSQGGPGSPLHF. The CDR3 nucleotides read TGTGCCAGCAGCTCCCAGGGGGGTCCTGGATCACCCCTCCACTTT.

The chain links TRBV27 to TRBJ2-7, with 9 bases that match TRBD1. This CDR3 region has 13 residues. In germline, CDR1 is MNHEY, CDR2 SMNVEV (reference sequence). V gave up 10 bases and J gave up 2 bases; unmatched junction bases: 6. CDR3 amino acids: CATGTGNTYEQYF. Written as DNA, the CDR3 is TGTGCCACCGGGACAGGGAATACCTACGAGCAGTACTTC.

This rearrangement joins TRBV29-1 to TRBJ1-1; 7 bases match TRBD1. The CDR3 loop spans 13 amino acids. From germline, CDR1 is SQVTM and CDR2 ANQGSEA. With 1 base clipped from V and 7 bases from J, the junction kept 6 bases outside the gene matches. The CDR3 is CSVEGGTEYEAFF. CDR3 in DNA: TGCAGCGTTGAAGGTGGGACAGAATATGAAGCTTTCTTT.

To note about this clone: Within the sample, other DNA sequences also encode this same CDR3. The V and J genes are TRBV19 and TRBJ1-2; D is unresolved. Looked up from germline, CDR1 is LNHDA and CDR2 is SQIVND (reference sequence). The CDR3 is 12 residues long. With 3 bases removed from V and 4 bases from J, the gap between germline ends came to 6 bases. CDR3 bases: TGTGCCAGTAGTATTCGGGGCTATGGCTACACCTTC. Translating gives CASSIRGYGYTF.

The rearrangement uses TRBV7-2 and TRBJ2-7, with 8 bases identical to TRBD1. V shed 5 bases, J shed 7 bases, and the junction held 7 bases outside the gene matches. Germline CDR1 SGHTA, CDR2 FQGNSA. This CDR3 comprises 13 residues. This CDR3 is CASSVQGVGEQYF. As DNA, the CDR3 is TGTGCCAGCAGCGTACAGGGGGTGGGTGAGCAGTACTTC.

This clone was observed a few times. The rearrangement links TRBV7-2 to TRBJ2-3; 7 bases are a match to TRBD2. This CDR3 spans 16 amino acids. Germline V gives CDR1 SGHTA, CDR2 FQGNSA. V was pared by 3 bases and J by 1 base, with 7 bases of the junction left unmatched. This chain's CDR3 is CASSFSPGLRTDTQYF. The CDR3 bases are TGTGCCAGCAGCTTCAGTCCGGGACTACGCACAGATACGCAGTATTTT.

The chain couples TRBV29-1 to TRBJ1-1; no definite D call. Per germline, CDR1 SQVTM and CDR2 ANQGSEA. The CDR3 consists of 11 residues. V shed 1 base and J shed 7 bases, with 7 bases lying between them. The CDR3 loop is CSVEGYGEAFF. As DNA, the CDR3 is TGCAGCGTTGAAGGTTACGGTGAAGCTTTCTTT.